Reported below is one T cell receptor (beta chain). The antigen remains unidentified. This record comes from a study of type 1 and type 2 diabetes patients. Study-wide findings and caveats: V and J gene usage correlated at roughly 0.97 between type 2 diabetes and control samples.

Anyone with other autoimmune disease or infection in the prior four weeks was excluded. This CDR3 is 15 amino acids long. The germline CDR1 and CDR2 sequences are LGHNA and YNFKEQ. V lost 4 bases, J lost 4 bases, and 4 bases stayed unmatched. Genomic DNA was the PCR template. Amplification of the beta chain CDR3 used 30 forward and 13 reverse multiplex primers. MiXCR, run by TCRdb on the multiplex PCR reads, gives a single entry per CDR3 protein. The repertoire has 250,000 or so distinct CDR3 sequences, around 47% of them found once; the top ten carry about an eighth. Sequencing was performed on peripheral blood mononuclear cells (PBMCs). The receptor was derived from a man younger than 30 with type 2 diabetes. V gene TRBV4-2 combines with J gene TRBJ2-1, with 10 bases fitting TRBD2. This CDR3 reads CASSPTSGLYNEQFF. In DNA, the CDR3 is TGTGCCAGCAGCCCGACTAGCGGGCTATACAATGAGCAGTTCTTC.